What follows describes a single T cell receptor beta chain. Its specificity is not known. The same CDR3 also results from other DNA sequences found in this sample. This specimen belongs to a study of shared clonotypes between healthy human individuals. Study-level information: Every donor yielded three CD4 naive, three CD4 memory, two CD8 naive and one CD8 memory plate.

Nashville, Tennessee was home to all donors, who were Caucasian adults. Into CD45RA+ naive and CD45RA-negative memory subsets, the CD4+ cells were split. General study points: It was the non-shared clonotypes that had lower generation probabilities than clonotypes shared by all four donors.

Generated by immunoSEQ multiplex PCR, the TCRdb table keeps only in-frame clones and is missing some. The repertoire includes fewer than 1.6 million clones, approximately 98.5% of them detected once, and over 0.3% sits in the top ten. Germline V gives CDR1 KGHSH, CDR2 LQKENI. V was shortened by 3 bases and J by 0 bases, with 11 bases between the two germline ends. This CDR3 comprises 16 residues. The TCR was taken from a young man in good health. The specimen was naive CD4+ T cells sorted from blood. Subset denoted: CD45RA+ positively selected. The V gene is TRBV18, the J gene TRBJ1-4; unclear D gene. CDR3 residues: CASSPGQLATNEKLFF. CDR3 coding DNA: TGTGCCAGCTCACCTGGGCAGTTGGCAACTAATGAAAAACTGTTTTTT.